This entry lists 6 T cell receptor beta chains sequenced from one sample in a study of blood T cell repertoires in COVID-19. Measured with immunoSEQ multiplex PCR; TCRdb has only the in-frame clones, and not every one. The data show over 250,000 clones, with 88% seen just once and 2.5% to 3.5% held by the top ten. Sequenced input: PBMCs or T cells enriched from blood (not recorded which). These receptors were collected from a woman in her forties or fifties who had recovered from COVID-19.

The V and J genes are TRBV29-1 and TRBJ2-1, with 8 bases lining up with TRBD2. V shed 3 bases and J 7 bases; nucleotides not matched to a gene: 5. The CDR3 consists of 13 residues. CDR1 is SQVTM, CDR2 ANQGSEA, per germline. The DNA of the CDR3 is TGCAGCGTTGAGAGCGGGAGTAAAAATGAGCAGTTCTTC. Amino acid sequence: CSVESGSKNEQFF.

This chain's CDR3 is CASSTPHSRTGELFF. As DNA, the CDR3 is TGTGCCAGCAGTACTCCCCACTCGCGGACCGGGGAGCTGTTTTTT. V and J are TRBV28 and TRBJ2-2; D is unresolved. The germline V gene has CDR1 MDHEN and CDR2 SYDVKM. Trimming removed 5 bases at V and 5 bases at J, with 15 bases between. The CDR3 totals 15 residues.

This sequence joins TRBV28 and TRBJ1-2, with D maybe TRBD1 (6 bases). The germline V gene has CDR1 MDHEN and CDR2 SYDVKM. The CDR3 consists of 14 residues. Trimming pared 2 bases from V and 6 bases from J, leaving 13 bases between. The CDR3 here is CASSLIEGHDGYTF. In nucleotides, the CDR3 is TGTGCCAGCAGTTTAATCGAGGGACATGATGGCTACACCTTC.

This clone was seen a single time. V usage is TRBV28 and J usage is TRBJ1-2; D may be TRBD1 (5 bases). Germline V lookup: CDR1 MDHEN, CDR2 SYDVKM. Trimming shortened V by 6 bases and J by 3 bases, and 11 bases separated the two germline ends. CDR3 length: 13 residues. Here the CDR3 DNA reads TGTGCCAGCAGGTCGGGGGTACACTATGGCTACACCTTC. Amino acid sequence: CASRSGVHYGYTF.

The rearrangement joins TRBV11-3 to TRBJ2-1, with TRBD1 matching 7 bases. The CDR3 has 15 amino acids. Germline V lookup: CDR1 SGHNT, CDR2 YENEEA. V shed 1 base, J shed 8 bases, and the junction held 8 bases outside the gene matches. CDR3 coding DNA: TGTGCCAGCAGCTTAGGCCTGACAGGGACCGATGAGCAGTTCTTC. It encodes CASSLGLTGTDEQFF.

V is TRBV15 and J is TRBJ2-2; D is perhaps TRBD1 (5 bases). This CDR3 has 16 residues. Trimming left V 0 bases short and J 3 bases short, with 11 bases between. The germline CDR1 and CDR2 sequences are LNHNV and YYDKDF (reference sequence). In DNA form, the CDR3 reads TGTGCCACCAGCAGAGATGGGGCTGGCTACACCGGGGAGCTGTTTTTT. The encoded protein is CATSRDGAGYTGELFF.